These T cell receptor beta chains were read from a single sample in a study of OX40 agonist ivuxolimab in advanced cancers. Profiled with immunoSEQ multiplex PCR; TCRdb holds only in-frame clones, not every one. The sample shows 60,000 to 85,000 clones, just under 85% of them seen only once. The specimen comprised CD4+ or CD8+ T cells sorted from blood, sampled in a trial of the OX40 agonist ivuxolimab. All receptors derive from an adult with an advanced solid tumor such as melanoma, head and neck, liver or kidney cancer. Both conserved end residues are part of each CDR3. The D gene is left open where the match is weak. Expanded clones are given a class, and other clones once, few, many or no size at all.

TRBD1 | TRBJ1-1 | . | TRBV10-3 | TGTGCCATCAGTGAGGGACAGGGGAAAGCTTTCTTT | CAISEGQGKAFF
TRBD2 | TRBJ2-1 | . | TRBV7-9 | TGTGCCAGCAGCTCAGCGGGAGGGCTTTTCGGGCAGTTCTTC | CASSSAGGLFGQFF
. | TRBJ1-1 | . | TRBV25-1 | TGTGCCAGCAGGCCCGACTCGGACACTGAAGCTTTCTTT | CASRPDSDTEAFF
TRBD1 | TRBJ2-7 | . | TRBV10-3 | TGTGCCATCAGTGAGCCGGGGGGACAGGGAACCTACGAGCAGTACTTC | CAISEPGGQGTYEQYF
. | TRBJ2-1 | . | TRBV7-9 | TGTGCCAGCAGCTTAGGGGGCTGGGACAATGAGCAGTTCTTC | CASSLGGWDNEQFF
. | TRBJ2-3 | . | TRBV11-1 | TGTGCCAGCAGCTTGGGAGTCAACTTTCGCACAGATACGCAGTATTTT | CASSLGVNFRTDTQYF
. | TRBJ2-2 | . | TRBV28 | TGTGCCAGCGAGATTGGCGGGAACACCGGGGAGCTGTTTTTT | CASEIGGNTGELFF
. | TRBJ1-3 | . | TRBV4-1 | TGCGCCAGCAGCCAAGGATTCAGGGAAGATGGAAACACCATATATTTT | CASSQGFREDGNTIYF
TRBD1 | TRBJ1-2 | few | TRBV5-4 | TGTGCCAGCAGCTTACGACAGGGTACTTATGGCTACACCTTC | CASSLRQGTYGYTF
TRBD2 | TRBJ2-3 | . | TRBV18 | TGTGCCAGCTCACCAAGGGGACTAGCGGGAGTAGGAGAAGTAGATACGCAGTATTTT | CASSPRGLAGVGEVDTQYF
. | TRBJ2-7 | once | TRBV10-3 | TGTGCCATCAGTGAGTCAACTTACACCGAGCAGTACTTC | CAISESTYTEQYF
TRBD2 | TRBJ2-3 | . | TRBV27 | TGTGCCAGCAGTTTAACTAGCGGGGGGGCAGGTACGCAGTATTTT | CASSLTSGGAGTQYF
. | TRBJ2-1 | . | TRBV6-5 | TGTGCCAGCAGTCCCCCCAGCGGTGGGTACAATGAGCAGTTCTTC | CASSPPSGGYNEQFF
TRBD2 | TRBJ2-2 | once | TRBV2 | TGTGCCAGCACCCGGGGACTAGGGAACACCGGAGAGCTGTTTTTT | CASTRGLGNTGELFF
TRBD1 | TRBJ1-1 | . | TRBV27 | TGTGCCAGCAGTGCGGACAGGGCCACGGAAGCTTTCTTT | CASSADRATEAFF
. | TRBJ2-1 | . | TRBV18 | TGTGCCAGCTCACAAAGCACGGTCCCCGACAATGAGCAGTTCTTC | CASSQSTVPDNEQFF
. | TRBJ2-3 | . | TRBV7-9 | TGTGCCAGCAGCCCCTTCGCCTACACAGATACGCAGTATTTT | CASSPFAYTDTQYF
. | TRBJ1-1 | once | TRBV5-6 | TGTGCCAGCAGCTTGGCGGGACGGCCGAACACTGAAGCTTTCTTT | CASSLAGRPNTEAFF
. | TRBJ1-5 | . | TRBV6-6 | TGTGCCAGCAAACTCGAACTTAGCAATCAGCCCCAGCATTTT | CASKLELSNQPQHF
. | TRBJ1-3 | . | TRBV30 | TGTGCCTGGAGTGCCAGGGGCTCTGGAAACACCATATATTTT | CAWSARGSGNTIYF
. | TRBJ2-7 | . | TRBV27 | TGTGCCAGCAGTTCCCGAGCGGGCTCGACTGCTCACTACGAGCAGTACTTC | CASSSRAGSTAHYEQYF
. | TRBJ1-1 | . | TRBV19 | TGTGCCAGTAGTAGGGGCTCGACGAGGGGTACTGAAGCTTTCTTT | CASSRGSTRGTEAFF
. | TRBJ2-2 | . | TRBV6-1 | TGTGCCAGCAGGAGGACCGGGGAGCTGTTTTTT | CASRRTGELFF